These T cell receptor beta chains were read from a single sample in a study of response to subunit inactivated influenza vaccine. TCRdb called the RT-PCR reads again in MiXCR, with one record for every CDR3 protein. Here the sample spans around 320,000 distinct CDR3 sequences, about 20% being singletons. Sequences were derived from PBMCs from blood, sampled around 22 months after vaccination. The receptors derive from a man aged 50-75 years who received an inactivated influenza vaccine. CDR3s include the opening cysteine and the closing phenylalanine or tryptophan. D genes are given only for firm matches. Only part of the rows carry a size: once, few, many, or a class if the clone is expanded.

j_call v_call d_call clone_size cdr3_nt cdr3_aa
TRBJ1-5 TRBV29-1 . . TGCAGCGTTGGGGCAGGGATGCAGCCCCAGCATTTT CSVGAGMQPQHF
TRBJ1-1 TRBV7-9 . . TGTGCCAGCAGCCGTCCGGGTTCCGAAGCTTTCTTT CASSRPGSEAFF
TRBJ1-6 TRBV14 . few TGTGCCAGCAGCCGGACCTATGCTGCCTCACCCCTCCACTTT CASSRTYAASPLHF
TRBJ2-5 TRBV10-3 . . TGTGCCAGCTGGGGGATCCAAGAGACCCAGTACTTC CASWGIQETQYF
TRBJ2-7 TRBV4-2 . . TGTGCCAGCAGCCACCCCCTTTCTTCAGGGAACGAGCAGTACTTC CASSHPLSSGNEQYF
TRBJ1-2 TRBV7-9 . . TGTGCCAGGAGCCCCGGGCTACCAGGGGCTGGCTACACCTTC CARSPGLPGAGYTF
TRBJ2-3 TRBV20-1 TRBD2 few TGCAGTGCTACAATCGGGGGGAACACAGATACGCAGTATTTT CSATIGGNTDTQYF
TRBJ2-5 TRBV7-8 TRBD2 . TGTGCCAGCAGGATAGGAGCCGGGACTAGGATACAAGAGACCCAGTACTTC CASRIGAGTRIQETQYF
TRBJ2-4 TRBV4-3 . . TGCGCCAGCAGCCAAGATTCTCGGGGGAGGAACATTCAGTACTTC CASSQDSRGRNIQYF
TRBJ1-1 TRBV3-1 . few TGTGCCAGCAGCCAAGGAAATTGGGGGAACACTGAAGCTTTCTTT CASSQGNWGNTEAFF
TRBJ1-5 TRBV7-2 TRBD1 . TGTGCCAGCAGACCGGGACAGGGTATCGGTCAGCCCCAGCATTTT CASRPGQGIGQPQHF
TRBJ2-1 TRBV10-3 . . TGTGCCATCAGTGAAGAGCGGGCCCACTACAATGAGCAGTTCTTC CAISEERAHYNEQFF
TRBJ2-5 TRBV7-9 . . TGTGCCAGCAGCTTAGGTTCCAGGGAGACCCAGTACTTC CASSLGSRETQYF
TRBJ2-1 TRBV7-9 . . TGTGCCAGCAGTCAACGGAGGAATGAGCAGTTCTTC CASSQRRNEQFF
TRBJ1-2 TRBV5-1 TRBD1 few TGCGCCAGCAGCTTGGTAGGGGGCCGGTTTTTTAACTATGGCTACACCTTC CASSLVGGRFFNYGYTF
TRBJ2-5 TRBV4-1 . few TGCGCCAGCAGCCGGATCGGTGATACAGAGACCCAGTACTTC CASSRIGDTETQYF
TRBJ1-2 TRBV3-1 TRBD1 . TGTGCCAGCAGCCTCCGGGGACAGGTCTATGGCTACACCTTC CASSLRGQVYGYTF
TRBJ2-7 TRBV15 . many TGTGCCACCAGCAGACCCGGTTACTACGAGCAGTACTTC CATSRPGYYEQYF
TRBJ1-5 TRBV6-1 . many TGTGCCAGCAGTGAAAGAACTACGTGGCGGAGCAGCAATCAGCCCCAGCATTTT CASSERTTWRSSNQPQHF
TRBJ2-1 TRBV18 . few TGTGCCAGCTCACCACAGGGCCGGAATGAGCAGTTCTTC CASSPQGRNEQFF
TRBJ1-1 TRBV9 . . TGTGCCAGCAGCGTCGGGACGGTGATAAAGACCACTGAAGCTTTCTTT CASSVGTVIKTTEAFF
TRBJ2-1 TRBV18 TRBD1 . TGTGCCAGCTCACCTCGACCGGGACAGGGTTCGAGGAATGAGCAGTTCTTC CASSPRPGQGSRNEQFF
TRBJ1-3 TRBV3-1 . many TGTGCCAGCAGCGTCCCAGGGGTCGGAAACACCATATATTTT CASSVPGVGNTIYF
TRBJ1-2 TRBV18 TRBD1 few TGTGCCAGCTCACCAACAAAGGACAGGGGAGACTATGGCTACACCTTC CASSPTKDRGDYGYTF
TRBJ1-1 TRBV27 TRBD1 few TGTGCCAGCAGTTTAGCGACAGGGGCGAACACTGAAGCTTTCTTT CASSLATGANTEAFF
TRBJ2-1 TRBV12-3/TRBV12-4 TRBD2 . TGTGCCAGCACCCAGCGGGAGGCCCAGGGCAATGAGCAGTTCTTC CASTQREAQGNEQFF
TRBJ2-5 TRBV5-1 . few TGCGCCAGCAGCTTGAGAGGGATGGAGACCCAGTACTTC CASSLRGMETQYF
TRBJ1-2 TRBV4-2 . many TGTGCCAGCAGCCAAGATCGGGGACAAATCCTCTATGGCTACACCTTC CASSQDRGQILYGYTF
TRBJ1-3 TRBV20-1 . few TGCAGTGCTAGAGATTGGGGGGAGAGAAGAAACACCATATATTTT CSARDWGERRNTIYF
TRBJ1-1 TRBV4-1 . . TGCGCCAGCAGCCAGGGGCGGGGGCAGGGGAACACTGAAGCTTTCTTT CASSQGRGQGNTEAFF
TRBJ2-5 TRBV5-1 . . TGCGCCAGCTCAGCGGACAGCGCCGAGACCCAGTACTTC CASSADSAETQYF
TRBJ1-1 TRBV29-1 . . TGCAGCGTTCCAGGATCACCACAGGGCACTGAAGCTTTCTTT CSVPGSPQGTEAFF
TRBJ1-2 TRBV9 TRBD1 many TGTGCCAGCAGCGTAGGGACAGGGGAGTATGGCTACACCTTC CASSVGTGEYGYTF
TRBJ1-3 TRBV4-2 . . TGTGCCAGCAGCCAAGACCCGGGCTCTGGAAACACCATATATTTT CASSQDPGSGNTIYF
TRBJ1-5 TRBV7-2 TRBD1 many TGTGCCAGCAGTTTGGGACAGCGTATGTCCCAGCATTTT CASSLGQRMSQHF
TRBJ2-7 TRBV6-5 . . TGTGCCAGCAGTTACTCGACGGGGCCAAACTACGAGCAGTACTTC CASSYSTGPNYEQYF
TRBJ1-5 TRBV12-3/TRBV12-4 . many TGTGCCAGCAGTTTACGGAGAGATCAGCCCCAGCATTTT CASSLRRDQPQHF
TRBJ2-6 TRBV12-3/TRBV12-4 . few TGTGCCAGCAGTTTTACGACAGGCTCTGGGGCCAACGTCCTGACTTTC CASSFTTGSGANVLTF
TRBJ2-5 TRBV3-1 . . TGTGCCAGCAGCCTAGAGGACCCGGGGGGCACAGAGACCCAGTACTTC CASSLEDPGGTETQYF
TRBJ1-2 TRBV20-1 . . TGCAGTGTTAGGGGCAGCTATGGCTACACCTTC CSVRGSYGYTF
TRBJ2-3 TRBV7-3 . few TGTGCCAGCAGTCTTAGTCCGGGGTCAGATACGCAGTATTTT CASSLSPGSDTQYF
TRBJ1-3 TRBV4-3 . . TGCGCCAGCAGCCGAAGTGCCGGGACGGGATCGGGAAACACCATATATTTT CASSRSAGTGSGNTIYF
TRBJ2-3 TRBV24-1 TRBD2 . TGTGCCACCAGCGGGACTAGCGGAGGCCAAGGCACAGATACGCAGTATTTT CATSGTSGGQGTDTQYF
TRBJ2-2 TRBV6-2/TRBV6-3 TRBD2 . TGTGCCAGCAGTCGACCGGGACTAGCGGGAGGGTTGACCGGGGAGCTGTTTTTT CASSRPGLAGGLTGELFF
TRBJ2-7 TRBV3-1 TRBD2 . TGTGCCAGCAGCCAGACTAGCGGGGATTACGAGCAGTACTTC CASSQTSGDYEQYF
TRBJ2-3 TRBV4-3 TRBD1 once TGCGCCAGCAGCCAAGATTATAACAGGGGGGATTACACAGATACGCAGTATTTT CASSQDYNRGDYTDTQYF